The 26 T cell receptor beta chains reported below all come from one sample, sequenced in a study of cytomegalovirus exposure and HLA in healthy donors. The protocol was immunoSEQ multiplex PCR, while the TCRdb copy is restricted to in-frame clones and leaves out a portion. This table has about 130,000 clones, roughly four fifths appearing once. The specimen sequenced was PBMCs. The receptor source for this set is a man aged 25-45 years in good health and CMV-seropositive.

The sample holds a few counts of this clone. This chain uses TRBV7-2 with TRBJ1-4; TRBD1 might be the D (5 bases). Trimming removed 0 bases at V and 6 bases at J, with 17 bases between. The CDR3 is 17 residues long. Germline CDR1 and CDR2: SGHTA and FQGNSA. CDR3 nucleotide sequence: TGTGCCAGCAGCTTAGCGCCGGGGAGTGGAGGGGATGAAAAACTGTTTTTT. This translates into CASSLAPGSGGDEKLFF. Based on the CDR3 plus reference TRBV7-2 and TRBJ1-4, the full variable domain is GAGVSQSPSNKVTEKGKDVELRCDPISGHTALYWYRQSLGQGLEFLIYFQGNSAPDKSGLPSDRFSAERTGGSVSTLTIQRTQQEDSAVYLCASSLAPGSGGDEKLFFGSGTQLSVL.

The chain couples TRBV6-6 to TRBJ1-2, with unresolved D. Germline V gene lookup returns CDR1 MNHNY and CDR2 SVGAGI (reference sequence). This CDR3 has 15 residues. V was clipped by 0 bases and J by 4 bases, with 12 bases between them. The CDR3 spells CASSYSREATYGYTF. CDR3 bases: TGTGCCAGCAGTTACTCTCGGGAGGCGACCTATGGCTACACCTTC.

This clone has a single count. This chain joins TRBV5-8 and TRBJ2-7; D is possibly TRBD1 (6 bases). Deletions cut 6 bases from V and 0 bases from J, with 13 bases between. Germline V gives CDR1 SGHTS, CDR2 YDEGEE. This CDR3 contains 14 residues. For the CDR3, the DNA is TGTGCCAGCACCGACCGGGACAACTCCTACGAGCAGTACTTC. Its translation is CASTDRDNSYEQYF.

The chain combines TRBV7-3 with TRBJ1-2; TRBD1 agrees at 8 bases. The CDR3 runs to 13 residues. CDR1 is SGHTA, CDR2 FQGTGA, per germline. J was trimmed by 6 bases and V by 5 bases; bases with no gene match: 5. This CDR3 reads CASSVATGDGYTF. The CDR3 DNA reads TGTGCCAGCAGCGTTGCGACAGGGGATGGCTACACCTTC. Full variable domain (rest looked up from reference TRBV7-3 and TRBJ1-2): GAGVSQTPSNKVTEKGKYVELRCDPISGHTALYWYRQSLGQGPEFLIYFQGTGAADDSGLPNDRFFAVRPEGSVSTLKIQRTERGDSAVYLCASSVATGDGYTFGSGTRLTVV.

The rearrangement joins TRBV15 to TRBJ1-4; D is uncertain. Trimming stripped 0 bases from V and 7 bases from J, with 15 bases between. The CDR3 is made up of 16 amino acids. The germline V gene encodes CDR1 LNHNV and CDR2 YYDKDF (reference sequence). CDR3 residues: CATSRDRPSRSEKLFF. For the CDR3, the DNA is TGTGCCACCAGCAGAGATCGTCCAAGCCGGAGTGAAAAACTGTTTTTT.

This clone was picked up one time. This chain joins TRBV7-9 and TRBJ2-7; TRBD1 matches at 9 bases. V lost 5 bases to trimming and J lost 4 bases; unmatched junction nucleotides: 9. Germline V gene sequence: CDR1 SEHNR, CDR2 FQNEAQ (reference sequence). The CDR3 has 15 residues. The CDR3 region is CASSSTGGAGYEQYF. The CDR3 DNA reads TGTGCCAGCAGCAGTACAGGGGGCGCGGGGTACGAGCAGTACTTC.

This chain links TRBV6-5 with TRBJ2-3, with 7 bases identical to TRBD2. The CDR3 length is 15 residues. Trimming took 6 bases from V and 2 from J; bases not matched to a gene: 8. CDR1 is MNHEY, CDR2 SVGAGI, per germline. CDR3 nucleotide sequence: TGTGCCAGCAGCCCCGGGGACTACCCCACAGATACGCAGTATTTT. It translates to CASSPGDYPTDTQYF.

This rearrangement joins TRBV29-1 to TRBJ2-5, with TRBD1 matching 9 bases. V was pared by 6 bases and J by 1 base, with 9 bases of the junction left unmatched. The length of the CDR3 is 15 residues. Germline V CDR1 and CDR2: SQVTM, ANQGSEA. The CDR3: CSVGTGSGFQETQYF. The CDR3 DNA reads TGCAGCGTGGGGACAGGGTCGGGGTTCCAAGAGACCCAGTACTTC.

The V call is TRBV7-8, the J call TRBJ1-2; D is ambiguous. Germline loops: CDR1 SGHVS, CDR2 FQNEAQ. Trimming left V 2 bases short and J 5 bases short, with 12 bases between. The CDR3 is made up of 14 amino acids. In DNA form, the CDR3 reads TGTGCCAGCAGCTTAAATGGGCAGGCGTATGGCTACACCTTC. Protein: CASSLNGQAYGYTF.

This chain links TRBV19 with TRBJ1-2, with D perhaps TRBD1 (5 bases). Germline V gene lookup returns CDR1 LNHDA and CDR2 SQIVND (reference sequence). The CDR3 has 13 amino acids. Trimming shortened V by 3 bases and J by 8 bases, and 13 bases separated the two germline ends. The CDR3 nucleotides are TGTGCCAGTAGTATCTGGAGCGCAGGGGGCTACACCTTC. Its translation is CASSIWSAGGYTF.

The rearrangement links TRBV2 to TRBJ2-3, with TRBD1 matching over 10 bases. Per germline, CDR1 SNHLY and CDR2 FYNNEI. This CDR3 region has 15 residues. V was pared by 6 bases and J by 4 bases, with 7 bases of the junction left unmatched. CDR3 protein: CASSEGQGSADTQYF. CDR3 in DNA: TGTGCCAGCAGCGAGGGACAGGGGTCAGCAGATACGCAGTATTTT.

The rearrangement joins TRBV5-6 to TRBJ2-7; D ambiguous. V dropped 1 base and J dropped 0 bases, with 14 bases sitting between them. Germline V gene lookup returns CDR1 SGHDT and CDR2 YYEEEE. The CDR3 totals 16 residues. The DNA for the CDR3 is TGTGCCAGCAGCTTGCGCGGTCAGACCAGCTCCTACGAGCAGTACTTC. Translation gives CASSLRGQTSSYEQYF.

The chain employs TRBV6-6 and TRBJ1-5; a weak D match, TRBD1 (5 bases). CDR1 and CDR2 from the germline V gene are MNHNY and SVGAGI (reference sequence). CDR3 size: 13 residues. The V end lost 2 bases, the J end lost 7 bases, and 9 bases lay between the germline ends. The CDR3 loop reads CASSYQGEQPQHF. The CDR3 nucleotides are TGTGCCAGCAGTTACCAAGGGGAACAGCCCCAGCATTTT.

This clone was found a few times. This chain links TRBV2 with TRBJ2-1; D is possibly TRBD2 (5 bases). The germline CDR1 and CDR2 sequences are SNHLY and FYNNEI. The V end was cut by 7 bases, the J end by 7 bases, with 17 bases between. The CDR3 is 14 residues long. CDR3 coding DNA: TGTGCCAGCAATCCGGTGTTGCGGGTTAATGAGCAGTTCTTC. Amino acids: CASNPVLRVNEQFF.

The CDR3 loop is CASSHGGNSYNEQFF. In nucleotides, the CDR3 is TGTGCCAGCAGCCACGGGGGGAACTCCTACAATGAGCAGTTCTTC. The chain uses TRBV9 and TRBJ2-1; 7 bases fit TRBD2. CDR1 is SGDLS and CDR2 is YYNGEE in the germline V gene. The V and J ends lost 4 bases and 0 bases, in that order; junction bases with no gene match: 4. This CDR3 has 15 amino acids.

This clone appeared a few times. This rearrangement joins TRBV10-3 to TRBJ1-1, with 11 bases matching TRBD1. The length of the CDR3 is 14 residues. CDR1 is ENHRY and CDR2 is SYGVKD in the germline V gene. Trimming cost V 3 bases and J 11 bases; bases outside gene matches: 8. The CDR3, as DNA: TGTGCCATCAGTGATCCTGACCGGGACAGGGGGGCTTTCTTT. As protein: CAISDPDRDRGAFF.

The rearrangement joins TRBV10-1 to TRBJ2-3; 8 bases map to TRBD2. The CDR3 has 15 amino acids. In germline, CDR1 is WNHNN, CDR2 SYGVQD (reference sequence). The J segment lost 7 bases and the V segment lost 8 bases, leaving 14 bases of the junction unmatched. This CDR3 is CASGLLAEPLHTQYF. DNA of the CDR3: TGCGCCAGCGGGCTACTAGCGGAGCCACTTCATACGCAGTATTTT.

This chain uses TRBV11-2 with TRBJ2-7, with a weak D call TRBD2 (5 bases). Trimming shortened V by 3 bases and J by 4 bases, and 10 bases separated the two germline ends. This CDR3 region has 13 residues. CDR1 SGHAT and CDR2 FQNNGV come from the germline V gene. CDR3 region: CASSFGVLYEQYF. Here the CDR3 DNA reads TGTGCCAGCAGCTTCGGGGTCCTATACGAGCAGTACTTC.

This clone was seen a few times. Other DNA variants within this sample encode the same CDR3. The chain recombines TRBV5-1 with TRBJ1-2; 8 nucleotides match TRBD1. V gave up 2 bases and J gave up 2 bases; unmatched junction bases: 2. The CDR3 is 14 amino acids. Germline V gene lookup returns CDR1 SGHRS and CDR2 YFSETQ. CDR3 in amino acids: CASSFRQGNYGYTF. Written as DNA, the CDR3 is TGCGCCAGCAGCTTTCGACAGGGGAACTATGGCTACACCTTC. Based on the CDR3 plus reference TRBV5-1 and TRBJ1-2, the full variable domain is KAGVTQTPRYLIKTRGQQVTLSCSPISGHRSVSWYQQTPGQGLQFLFEYFSETQRNKGNFPGRFSGRQFSNSRSEMNVSTLELGDSALYLCASSFRQGNYGYTFGSGTRLTVV.

This chain links TRBV27 with TRBJ2-3, with 7 positions matching TRBD1. This CDR3 is built from 14 residues. Germline lookup yields CDR1 MNHEY and CDR2 SMNVEV (reference sequence). The V gene end was trimmed by 2 bases and the J gene end by 6 bases; junction bases not matched to a gene: 5. The CDR3 DNA reads as TGTGCCAGCAGTTTAAGAGGGGGCGGGGATACGCAGTATTTT. The encoded protein is CASSLRGGGDTQYF.

The rearrangement links TRBV4-1 to TRBJ2-5; TRBD2 agrees at 13 bases. In germline, CDR1 is MGHRA, CDR2 YSYEKL. The CDR3 is 16 amino acids. The V and J ends lost 0 bases and 5 bases, in that order; junction bases with no gene match: 3. CDR3 in amino acids: CASSQELAGGPETQYF. CDR3 in DNA: TGCGCCAGCAGCCAAGAACTAGCGGGGGGGCCGGAGACCCAGTACTTC.

The chain joins TRBV5-1 to TRBJ2-1; TRBD2 matches at 10 bases. Germline CDR1 reads SGHRS; CDR2 reads YFSETQ. V shed 5 bases and J 3 bases; nucleotides not matched to a gene: 8. The CDR3 has 16 amino acids. CDR3 coding DNA: TGCGCCAGCAGTCGGGCTAGCGGGGGACTCTACAATGAGCAGTTCTTC. Its protein is CASSRASGGLYNEQFF.

The chain uses TRBV4-1 and TRBJ2-3, with 7 bases that match TRBD1. CDR3 length: 21 residues. V dropped 4 bases and J dropped 1; count of bases not matched to a gene: 23. Germline lookup yields CDR1 MGHRA and CDR2 YSYEKL. The CDR3 coding sequence is TGCGCCAGCAGCCGACCCTTGGCCGCCCCCGGACAGGTCTGGGGCACAGATACGCAGTATTTT. This translates into CASSRPLAAPGQVWGTDTQYF.

The chain employs TRBV4-2 and TRBJ2-7; possible D gene TRBD1, 6 bases. V gave up 3 bases and J gave up 0 bases, with 9 bases separating them. Germline lookup yields CDR1 LGHNA and CDR2 YNFKEQ. This CDR3 comprises 14 residues. CDR3 amino acids: CASSQGHGSYEQYF. CDR3 bases: TGTGCCAGCAGCCAGGGACATGGCTCCTACGAGCAGTACTTC.

This clone was seen more than once but under ten times. As DNA, the CDR3 is TGTGCCAGCAGCCTCACCAGGGGGACCTACGAGCAGTACTTC. Protein sequence: CASSLTRGTYEQYF. The rearrangement uses TRBV7-6 and TRBJ2-7, with 7 bases matching TRBD1. The CDR3 has 14 amino acids. Germline V CDR1 and CDR2: SGHVS, FNYEAQ. Trimming took 5 bases from V and 2 from J; bases not matched to a gene: 6.

The V call is TRBV2, the J call TRBJ1-6; D is unresolved. This CDR3 has 14 amino acids. CDR1 and CDR2 (germline): SNHLY, FYNNEI. The V end was cut by 6 bases, the J end by 0 bases, with 6 bases between. The CDR3 spells CASRGDSYNSPLHF. CDR3 nucleotide sequence: TGTGCCAGCAGGGGCGACTCCTATAATTCACCCCTCCACTTT. Based on the CDR3 plus reference TRBV2 and TRBJ1-6, the full variable domain is EPEVTQTPSHQVTQMGQEVILRCVPISNHLYFYWYRQILGQKVEFLVSFYNNEISEKSEIFDDQFSVERPDGSNFTLKIRSTKLEDSAMYFCASRGDSYNSPLHFGNGTRLTVT.